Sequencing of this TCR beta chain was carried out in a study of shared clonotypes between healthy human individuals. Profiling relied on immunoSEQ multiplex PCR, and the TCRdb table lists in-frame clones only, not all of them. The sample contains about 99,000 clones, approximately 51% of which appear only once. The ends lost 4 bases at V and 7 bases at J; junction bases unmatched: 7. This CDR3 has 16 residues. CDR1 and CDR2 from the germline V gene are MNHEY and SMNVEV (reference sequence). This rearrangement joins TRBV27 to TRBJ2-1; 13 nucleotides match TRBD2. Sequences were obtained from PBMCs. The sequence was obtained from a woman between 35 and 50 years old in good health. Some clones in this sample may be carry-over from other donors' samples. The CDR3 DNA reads TGTGCCAGCAGTTCCCCCGGGACTAGCGGGAAGAATGAGCAGTTCTTC. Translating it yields CASSSPGTSGKNEQFF.